This is a list of T cell receptor beta chains from one sample in a study of molecular identifiers for immune sequencing clone quantification. TCRdb ran MiXCR on the PCR reads and lists one entry per CDR3 protein. The repertoire holds around 480,000 distinct CDR3 sequences, with around a fifth as singletons. Material for sequencing was naive CD8+ T cells from blood, with Jurkat cell RNA spiked in. These receptors came from a human donor in good health. Some libraries in this study had Jurkat cell RNA spiked in. Both conserved end residues are part of each CDR3.

J gene: TRBJ2-1; V gene: TRBV7-8; CDR3 protein: CASSLEQLYNEQFF
J gene: TRBJ2-1; V gene: TRBV19; CDR3 protein: CASSIVAGGPNEQFF
J gene: TRBJ1-1; V gene: TRBV30; CDR3 protein: CAWSKAGAAEVFF
J gene: TRBJ2-1; V gene: TRBV12-3/TRBV12-4; CDR3 protein: CASSPSRGGGEQFF
J gene: TRBJ2-7; V gene: TRBV19; CDR3 protein: CASSIASDVTGVYEQYF
J gene: TRBJ2-7; V gene: TRBV28; CDR3 protein: CASSLGTLFYEQYF
J gene: TRBJ2-6; V gene: TRBV29-1; CDR3 protein: CSVGGGQGSANNSGANVLTF
J gene: TRBJ2-3; V gene: TRBV7-2; CDR3 protein: CASSLVPVEGDSTDTQYF
J gene: TRBJ2-3; V gene: TRBV24-1; CDR3 protein: CATGSGDSWLDTQYF
J gene: TRBJ2-1; V gene: TRBV4-3; CDR3 protein: CASSQAILAGVDNEQFF
J gene: TRBJ2-7; V gene: TRBV4-2; CDR3 protein: CASSRGDEQYF
J gene: TRBJ1-1; V gene: TRBV7-8; CDR3 protein: CASSLVLSETNTEAFF
J gene: TRBJ2-1; V gene: TRBV30; CDR3 protein: CAWSVLASPYNEQFF
J gene: TRBJ2-1; V gene: TRBV19; CDR3 protein: CASSITSGGADEQFF
J gene: TRBJ1-5; V gene: TRBV19; CDR3 protein: CASSRTGLPYSNQPQHF
J gene: TRBJ2-7; V gene: TRBV5-3; CDR3 protein: CASFGLAGGPGERYF
J gene: TRBJ1-1; V gene: TRBV4-3; CDR3 protein: CASSQDLRTLLEAFF
J gene: TRBJ2-7; V gene: TRBV3-1; CDR3 protein: CASSQDLLVDGSWQYF
J gene: TRBJ1-5; V gene: TRBV27; CDR3 protein: CASSPIGPGNQPQHF
J gene: TRBJ1-1; V gene: TRBV6-1; CDR3 protein: CASSPRDGLEAFF
J gene: TRBJ1-2; V gene: TRBV19; CDR3 protein: CASRPGGGNYGYTF
J gene: TRBJ2-7; V gene: TRBV4-3; CDR3 protein: CASSQGGQGYEQYF
J gene: TRBJ1-5; V gene: TRBV28; CDR3 protein: CASSFARSGQPQHF
J gene: TRBJ2-1; V gene: TRBV3-1; CDR3 protein: CASSLDPNPDNEQFF
J gene: TRBJ2-2; V gene: TRBV9; CDR3 protein: CASSVVVGLNTGELFF
J gene: TRBJ2-7; V gene: TRBV27; CDR3 protein: CASSLVRGASYEQYF
J gene: TRBJ2-7; V gene: TRBV7-2; CDR3 protein: CASSLGAGGYGQYF
J gene: TRBJ2-7; V gene: TRBV19; CDR3 protein: CASLGRLAGKEQYF
J gene: TRBJ2-7; V gene: TRBV4-3; CDR3 protein: CASSQDGGTTYEQYF